These 10 T cell receptor beta chains were all obtained from the same sample, sequenced in a study of blood T cell repertoires in COVID-19 (dated by TCRdb to about 2020). Library preparation employed the immunoSEQ multiplex PCR assay. TCRdb stores this immuneACCESS table with in-frame sequences only. Part of the clones is absent; in the studies checked, under half of the shortfall reflects unresolved V genes, and no reason is known for the rest. This sample holds fewer than 200,000 clones; roughly 80% were observed only once. About 5.7% of the sample goes to the ten largest clones. The sample consisted of PBMCs or T cells enriched from blood (not recorded which). Receptors originate from a woman in her forties with acute COVID-19.

V is TRBV27 and J is TRBJ2-1; no clear D. Deletions cut 5 bases from V and 4 bases from J, with 9 bases between. CDR3 length equals 13 residues. The germline V gene has CDR1 MNHEY and CDR2 SMNVEV (reference sequence). DNA for the CDR3: TGTGCCAGCAGTCTAAAGAGATACAATGAGCAGTTCTTC. It specifies CASSLKRYNEQFF.

V usage is TRBV19 and J usage is TRBJ2-1, with TRBD2 matching over 11 bases. The CDR3 covers 13 residues. V dropped 4 bases and J dropped 16; count of bases not matched to a gene: 9. Germline V gene data show CDR1 as LNHDA and CDR2 as SQIVND (reference sequence). As DNA, the CDR3 is TGTGCCAGTAGTAGCTGGACTAGCGGGCTCACATTCTTC. It specifies CASSSWTSGLTFF.

The chain uses TRBV9 and TRBJ1-2; 9 nucleotides agree with TRBD1. With V trimmed by 4 bases and J by 3 bases, 4 bases remained unmatched. The germline gives CDR1 SGDLS, CDR2 YYNGEE. This CDR3 has 14 amino acids. The CDR3 DNA reads as TGTGCCAGCAGCAACCGACAGGGGGACTATGGCTACACCTTC. Translated: CASSNRQGDYGYTF. Full variable domain (outside the CDR3, taken from reference TRBV9 and TRBJ1-2): DSGVTQTPKHLITATGQRVTLRCSPRSGDLSVYWYQQSLDQGLQFLIQYYNGEERAKGNILERFSAQQFPDLHSELNLSSLELGDSALYFCASSNRQGDYGYTFGSGTRLTVV.

This clone was seen more than once but under ten times. This chain uses TRBV9 with TRBJ1-1; a possible D gene is TRBD1 (6 bases). Germline CDR1 SGDLS, CDR2 YYNGEE. V was clipped by 0 bases and J by 0 bases, with 12 bases between them. The CDR3 has 16 amino acids. The CDR3 nucleotides are TGTGCCAGCAGCGTAGACGGGGGGCCTTTGAACACTGAAGCTTTCTTT. Translation gives CASSVDGGPLNTEAFF.

This chain links TRBV27 with TRBJ2-7; 9 nucleotides line up with TRBD1. CDR3 size: 14 residues. V was pared by 4 bases and J by 3 bases, with 4 bases of the junction left unmatched. Germline CDR1 reads MNHEY; CDR2 reads SMNVEV (reference sequence). This CDR3 is CASSSGQGRYEQYF. CDR3 nucleotides: TGTGCCAGCAGTTCGGGACAGGGACGCTACGAGCAGTACTTC.

The chain recombines TRBV7-3 with TRBJ2-5, with D maybe TRBD2 (5 bases). The CDR3 extends over 15 amino acids. V lost 1 base, J lost 5 bases, and 14 bases lay in between. Germline assignment: CDR1 SGHTA and CDR2 FQGTGA. CDR3 sequence reads: CASSLRVGVLETQYF. Here the CDR3 DNA reads TGTGCCAGCAGCTTAAGGGTGGGAGTTTTGGAGACCCAGTACTTC. Full variable domain (remainder filled in from reference TRBV7-3 and TRBJ2-5): GAGVSQTPSNKVTEKGKYVELRCDPISGHTALYWYRQSLGQGPEFLIYFQGTGAADDSGLPNDRFFAVRPEGSVSTLKIQRTERGDSAVYLCASSLRVGVLETQYFGPGTRLLVL.

The chain couples TRBV9 to TRBJ2-7, with 8 bases matching TRBD1. The V gene end was trimmed by 3 bases and the J gene end by 7 bases; junction bases not matched to a gene: 9. Germline V gives CDR1 SGDLS, CDR2 YYNGEE. CDR3 length: 14 residues. This CDR3 reads CASSAEGTGVEQYF. The CDR3 DNA follows: TGTGCCAGCAGCGCCGAAGGGACAGGTGTGGAGCAGTACTTC.

This chain links TRBV7-9 with TRBJ1-1, with D perhaps matching TRBD1 (5 bases). This CDR3 contains 14 residues. Per germline, CDR1 SEHNR and CDR2 FQNEAQ (reference sequence). V was pared by 6 bases and J by 6 bases, with 17 bases between. CDR3 sequence reads: CASRDFRVFSEAFF. DNA for the CDR3: TGTGCCAGCAGGGATTTCAGGGTTTTTTCTGAAGCTTTCTTT.

The chain is built from TRBV7-9 and TRBJ1-2; 7 positions match TRBD1. This CDR3 is 13 amino acids long. Unmatched junction bases numbered 1, after V lost 4 bases and J lost 2 bases. The germline V gene has CDR1 SEHNR and CDR2 FQNEAQ (reference sequence). The CDR3 sequence: CASSWDRNYGYTF. The CDR3 DNA is TGTGCCAGCAGCTGGGACAGAAACTATGGCTACACCTTC.

The V gene is TRBV21-1, the J gene TRBJ2-7; the table's D call TRBD2 went unverified against the DNA. TRBV21-1 is a listed pseudogene. This CDR3 has 11 residues. CDR3 DNA sequence: TGTGCCAGCAGCCTCGTCTACGAGCAGTACGTC. Residues: CASSLVYEQYV.